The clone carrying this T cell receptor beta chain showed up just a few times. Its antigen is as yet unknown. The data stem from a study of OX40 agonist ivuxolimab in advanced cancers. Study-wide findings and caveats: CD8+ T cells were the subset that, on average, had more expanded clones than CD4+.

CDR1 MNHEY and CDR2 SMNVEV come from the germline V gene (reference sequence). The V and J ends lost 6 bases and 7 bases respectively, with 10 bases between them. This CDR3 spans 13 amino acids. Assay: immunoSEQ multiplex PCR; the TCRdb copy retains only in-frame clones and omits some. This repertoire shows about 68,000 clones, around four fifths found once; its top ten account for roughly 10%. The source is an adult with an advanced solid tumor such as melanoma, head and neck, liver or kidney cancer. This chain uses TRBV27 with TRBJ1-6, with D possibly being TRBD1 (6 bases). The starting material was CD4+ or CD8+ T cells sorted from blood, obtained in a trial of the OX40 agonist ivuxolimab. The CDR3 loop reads CASRQGQNSPLHF. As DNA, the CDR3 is TGTGCCAGCAGACAGGGTCAAAATTCACCCCTCCACTTT.